A selection of T cell receptor beta chains follows, all from one sample in a study of sequential checkpoint blockade in melanoma. Some clones are missing from TCRdb's copy, which holds only in-frame ones; the method was immunoSEQ multiplex PCR. The profile shows about 21,000 clones, roughly 27% of them singletons. Sequencing was performed on tumor tissue (inferred from file names), taken from a patient given nivolumab and ipilimumab in sequence. The origin of the receptors is a human donor with melanoma. CDR3s include the opening cysteine and the closing phenylalanine or tryptophan. Fields, in order: D gene, J gene, clone size, V gene, CDR3 protein, CDR3 DNA. D genes are given only for firm matches. A clone size is listed for some rows: how often the clone was seen (once, few, many), or a class if it is expanded.

D gene: .
J gene: TRBJ2-2
clone size: .
V gene: TRBV19
CDR3 protein: CASTTTGGSGTGELFF
CDR3 DNA: TGTGCCAGTACCACCACCGGCGGGTCGGGCACCGGGGAGCTGTTTTTT

D gene: TRBD1
J gene: TRBJ1-5
clone size: few
V gene: TRBV7-6
CDR3 protein: CASSRQGGDQPQHF
CDR3 DNA: TGTGCCAGCAGCAGACAGGGAGGAGATCAGCCCCAGCATTTT

D gene: .
J gene: TRBJ1-2
clone size: few
V gene: TRBV5-1
CDR3 protein: CASSLGEKPKRIYGYTF
CDR3 DNA: TGCGCCAGCAGCTTGGGGGAAAAACCCAAAAGAATCTATGGCTACACCTTC

D gene: .
J gene: TRBJ1-4
clone size: few
V gene: TRBV18
CDR3 protein: CASSPRRGDTNEKLFF
CDR3 DNA: TGTGCCAGCTCACCAAGAAGGGGGGACACTAATGAAAAACTGTTTTTT

D gene: .
J gene: TRBJ1-1
clone size: .
V gene: TRBV30
CDR3 protein: CACDRLSNTEAFF
CDR3 DNA: TGTGCCTGCGATAGGCTTTCGAACACTGAAGCTTTCTTT

D gene: .
J gene: TRBJ2-3
clone size: few
V gene: TRBV2
CDR3 protein: CASSVGQGGFGDTQYF
CDR3 DNA: TGTGCCAGCAGTGTGGGCCAGGGAGGATTTGGGGATACGCAGTATTTT

D gene: .
J gene: TRBJ2-1
clone size: few
V gene: TRBV11-3
CDR3 protein: CASSPADRLDNEQFF
CDR3 DNA: TGTGCCAGCAGCCCAGCCGACAGGTTGGACAATGAGCAGTTCTTC

D gene: TRBD2
J gene: TRBJ2-7
clone size: .
V gene: TRBV6-8
CDR3 protein: CASSSLAGGPYEQYF
CDR3 DNA: TGTGCCAGCAGTTCCTTAGCGGGAGGGCCCTACGAGCAGTACTTC

D gene: TRBD2
J gene: TRBJ2-2
clone size: .
V gene: TRBV9
CDR3 protein: CASSVEREWSGELFF
CDR3 DNA: TGTGCCAGCAGCGTGGAGCGGGAGTGGTCCGGGGAGCTGTTTTTT

D gene: .
J gene: TRBJ2-2
clone size: .
V gene: TRBV18
CDR3 protein: CASSPYRDGGELFF
CDR3 DNA: TGTGCCAGCTCACCATACAGGGATGGCGGGGAGCTGTTTTTT

D gene: .
J gene: TRBJ2-2
clone size: few
V gene: TRBV28
CDR3 protein: CASSLRQQVSGELFF
CDR3 DNA: TGTGCCAGCAGTTTACGGCAGCAGGTCAGCGGGGAGCTGTTTTTT

D gene: .
J gene: TRBJ1-1
clone size: once
V gene: TRBV29-1
CDR3 protein: CGSPNLGTEAFF
CDR3 DNA: TGCGGGTCCCCTAACCTGGGTACTGAAGCTTTCTTT

D gene: .
J gene: TRBJ2-7
clone size: few
V gene: TRBV6-8
CDR3 protein: CASSYQGSYEQYF
CDR3 DNA: TGTGCCAGCAGTTACCAGGGTTCCTACGAGCAGTACTTC

D gene: .
J gene: TRBJ2-1
clone size: .
V gene: TRBV4-1
CDR3 protein: CASSLGPPGEQFF
CDR3 DNA: TGCGCCAGCAGCCTGGGACCCCCGGGTGAGCAGTTCTTC

D gene: .
J gene: TRBJ1-5
clone size: .
V gene: TRBV15
CDR3 protein: CATSRDSGAGAVQPQHF
CDR3 DNA: TGTGCCACCAGCAGAGATAGTGGGGCAGGGGCGGTTCAGCCCCAGCATTTT

D gene: .
J gene: TRBJ2-1
clone size: .
V gene: TRBV11-3
CDR3 protein: CASSLVPGTQNEQFF
CDR3 DNA: TGTGCCAGCAGCTTGGTACCCGGGACACAGAATGAGCAGTTCTTC

D gene: .
J gene: TRBJ2-3
clone size: .
V gene: TRBV18
CDR3 protein: CASSPPGTPRDTQYF
CDR3 DNA: TGTGCCAGCTCACCACCCGGGACTCCTAGGGATACGCAGTATTTT

D gene: .
J gene: TRBJ1-5
clone size: .
V gene: TRBV6-8
CDR3 protein: CASSWNQDQPQHF
CDR3 DNA: TGTGCCAGCAGTTGGAACCAGGATCAGCCCCAGCATTTT

D gene: .
J gene: TRBJ2-2
clone size: few
V gene: TRBV12-2
CDR3 protein: CATGPRAGAGELFF
CDR3 DNA: TGTGCCACCGGGCCAAGGGCGGGCGCCGGGGAGCTGTTTTTT

D gene: .
J gene: TRBJ2-5
clone size: few
V gene: TRBV6-8
CDR3 protein: CASRAGAQETQYF
CDR3 DNA: TGTGCCAGCAGGGCGGGGGCTCAAGAGACCCAGTACTTC

D gene: .
J gene: TRBJ2-7
clone size: few
V gene: TRBV28
CDR3 protein: CASSRTAGAGEQYF
CDR3 DNA: TGTGCCAGCAGTCGGACGGCAGGGGCTGGCGAGCAGTACTTC

D gene: .
J gene: TRBJ1-5
clone size: .
V gene: TRBV28
CDR3 protein: CASRDSSNQPQHF
CDR3 DNA: TGTGCCAGCAGGGACAGTAGCAATCAGCCCCAGCATTTT

D gene: .
J gene: TRBJ2-7
clone size: few
V gene: TRBV6-8
CDR3 protein: CASSPLSYEQYF
CDR3 DNA: TGTGCCAGCAGCCCTCTCAGCTACGAGCAGTACTTC

D gene: .
J gene: TRBJ2-3
clone size: .
V gene: TRBV6-8
CDR3 protein: CASSPGGAGMDTQYF
CDR3 DNA: TGTGCCAGCAGTCCAGGAGGGGCCGGGATGGATACGCAGTATTTT

D gene: .
J gene: TRBJ2-7
clone size: .
V gene: TRBV18
CDR3 protein: CASSPSQSYEQYF
CDR3 DNA: TGTGCCAGCTCACCTTCGCAGTCCTACGAGCAGTACTTC

D gene: TRBD2
J gene: TRBJ2-3
clone size: large
V gene: TRBV9
CDR3 protein: CASSVERGGGSDTQYF
CDR3 DNA: TGTGCCAGCAGCGTAGAGCGGGGGGGCGGATCAGATACGCAGTATTTT

D gene: .
J gene: TRBJ1-2
clone size: .
V gene: TRBV7-5
CDR3 protein: CASSLKVGANYGYTF
CDR3 DNA: TGTGCCAGCAGCTTAAAAGTCGGAGCTAACTATGGCTACACCTTC

D gene: TRBD2
J gene: TRBJ2-7
clone size: few
V gene: TRBV6-8
CDR3 protein: CASSPGGSYEQYF
CDR3 DNA: TGTGCCAGCTCCCCGGGGGGTTCCTACGAGCAGTACTTC

D gene: .
J gene: TRBJ2-3
clone size: few
V gene: TRBV2
CDR3 protein: CASSPGGDRRDTQYF
CDR3 DNA: TGTGCCAGCAGCCCAGGGGGGGACAGGCGGGATACGCAGTATTTT

D gene: .
J gene: TRBJ1-5
clone size: few
V gene: TRBV28
CDR3 protein: CASNFGGLGQPQHF
CDR3 DNA: TGTGCCAGCAATTTTGGGGGGCTGGGTCAGCCCCAGCATTTT

D gene: .
J gene: TRBJ1-5
clone size: .
V gene: TRBV19
CDR3 protein: CASTPSGLGQPQHF
CDR3 DNA: TGTGCCAGTACCCCGTCAGGGTTGGGTCAGCCCCAGCATTTT

D gene: .
J gene: TRBJ1-5
clone size: few
V gene: TRBV6-8
CDR3 protein: CASTSEGYVDNQPQHF
CDR3 DNA: TGTGCCAGCACTTCCGAGGGCTACGTAGACAATCAGCCCCAGCATTTT

D gene: .
J gene: TRBJ1-5
clone size: few
V gene: TRBV10-1
CDR3 protein: CASLFAEGADQPQHF
CDR3 DNA: TGCGCCAGCCTTTTCGCCGAGGGCGCGGATCAGCCCCAGCATTTT

D gene: .
J gene: TRBJ2-1
clone size: few
V gene: TRBV11-3
CDR3 protein: CASSWGLKGNEQFF
CDR3 DNA: TGTGCCAGCAGCTGGGGACTGAAGGGCAATGAGCAGTTCTTC

D gene: .
J gene: TRBJ1-4
clone size: .
V gene: TRBV28
CDR3 protein: CASSQPQGNEKLFF
CDR3 DNA: TGTGCCAGCAGCCAGCCCCAGGGTAATGAAAAACTGTTTTTT

D gene: TRBD2
J gene: TRBJ2-1
clone size: .
V gene: TRBV5-1
CDR3 protein: CASSGTRGDNEQFF
CDR3 DNA: TGCGCCAGCAGCGGGACTAGAGGTGACAATGAGCAGTTCTTC

D gene: .
J gene: TRBJ1-3
clone size: .
V gene: TRBV6-8
CDR3 protein: CASTVHSGPGNTIYF
CDR3 DNA: TGTGCCAGCACTGTCCATTCGGGGCCTGGAAACACCATATATTTT

D gene: TRBD1
J gene: TRBJ2-2
clone size: few
V gene: TRBV28
CDR3 protein: CANSDRMNTGELFF
CDR3 DNA: TGTGCCAATTCGGACAGGATGAACACCGGGGAGCTGTTTTTT

D gene: .
J gene: TRBJ2-7
clone size: few
V gene: TRBV25-1
CDR3 protein: CASRDSPNSGQYF
CDR3 DNA: TGTGCCAGCAGGGACAGCCCAAACTCAGGGCAGTACTTC

D gene: TRBD1
J gene: TRBJ2-7
clone size: few
V gene: TRBV6-8
CDR3 protein: CASSYYRGLGTGSYEQYF
CDR3 DNA: TGTGCCAGCAGTTACTACCGAGGTCTCGGGACAGGCTCCTACGAGCAGTACTTC

D gene: TRBD1
J gene: TRBJ2-5
clone size: many
V gene: TRBV11-3
CDR3 protein: CASSNKGGGETQYF
CDR3 DNA: TGTGCCAGCAGCAACAAAGGGGGCGGGGAGACCCAGTACTTC

D gene: TRBD1
J gene: TRBJ2-5
clone size: .
V gene: TRBV29-1
CDR3 protein: CSATGGLQETQYF
CDR3 DNA: TGCAGCGCCACAGGGGGTCTCCAAGAGACCCAGTACTTC

D gene: .
J gene: TRBJ2-7
clone size: .
V gene: TRBV11-3
CDR3 protein: CASSLDEGGLDEQYF
CDR3 DNA: TGTGCCAGCAGCTTGGATGAGGGGGGGTTGGACGAGCAGTACTTC

D gene: .
J gene: TRBJ2-1
clone size: .
V gene: TRBV28
CDR3 protein: CASSQTESSYNEQFF
CDR3 DNA: TGTGCCAGCAGCCAGACTGAGAGCTCCTACAATGAGCAGTTCTTC

D gene: TRBD1
J gene: TRBJ1-2
clone size: .
V gene: TRBV28
CDR3 protein: CASSSQNRGDYGYTF
CDR3 DNA: TGTGCCAGCAGCTCCCAGAACAGGGGCGACTATGGCTACACCTTC

D gene: .
J gene: TRBJ2-3
clone size: .
V gene: TRBV29-1
CDR3 protein: CSVRGLPGHTDTQYF
CDR3 DNA: TGCAGCGTTCGTGGGCTACCCGGACACACAGATACGCAGTATTTT

D gene: .
J gene: TRBJ2-2
clone size: many
V gene: TRBV27
CDR3 protein: CASSLAGLANTGELFF
CDR3 DNA: TGTGCCAGCAGTTTAGCGGGGCTCGCGAACACCGGGGAGCTGTTTTTT

D gene: TRBD1
J gene: TRBJ2-7
clone size: many
V gene: TRBV11-3
CDR3 protein: CASSLPGQGIYEQYF
CDR3 DNA: TGTGCCAGCAGCCTACCGGGACAGGGGATCTACGAGCAGTACTTC

D gene: .
J gene: TRBJ2-7
clone size: .
V gene: TRBV29-1
CDR3 protein: CSVVATDKLYEQYF
CDR3 DNA: TGCAGCGTTGTCGCGACGGATAAACTCTACGAGCAGTACTTC

D gene: TRBD1
J gene: TRBJ1-2
clone size: .
V gene: TRBV6-8
CDR3 protein: CASSPGQGNGYTF
CDR3 DNA: TGTGCCAGCAGTCCGGGACAGGGAAATGGCTACACCTTC

D gene: .
J gene: TRBJ2-3
clone size: .
V gene: TRBV12-2
CDR3 protein: CASRSRNKTRDTDTQYF
CDR3 DNA: TGTGCAAGTCGCTCCCGAAATAAGACGCGGGACACAGATACGCAGTATTTT

D gene: .
J gene: TRBJ1-4
clone size: few
V gene: TRBV19
CDR3 protein: CASSWSATNEKLFF
CDR3 DNA: TGTGCCAGTAGCTGGTCAGCAACTAATGAAAAACTGTTTTTT

D gene: .
J gene: TRBJ2-2
clone size: medium-sized
V gene: TRBV14
CDR3 protein: CASSQTRVGELFF
CDR3 DNA: TGTGCCAGCAGCCAAACTAGGGTCGGGGAGCTGTTTTTT

D gene: .
J gene: TRBJ2-7
clone size: few
V gene: TRBV9
CDR3 protein: CASSVGAGPYEQYF
CDR3 DNA: TGTGCCAGCAGCGTAGGGGCAGGGCCCTACGAGCAGTACTTC

D gene: .
J gene: TRBJ1-3
clone size: .
V gene: TRBV7-6
CDR3 protein: CASLTGRGISGNTIYF
CDR3 DNA: TGTGCCAGCCTTACCGGCAGGGGAATTTCTGGAAACACCATATATTTT

D gene: .
J gene: TRBJ1-5
clone size: .
V gene: TRBV28
CDR3 protein: CASSGTRDRPQHF
CDR3 DNA: TGTGCCAGCAGCGGGACCCGAGATCGGCCCCAGCATTTT

D gene: .
J gene: TRBJ2-3
clone size: .
V gene: TRBV7-6
CDR3 protein: CASSQVTGYTDTQYF
CDR3 DNA: TGTGCCAGCAGCCAAGTCACGGGGTACACAGATACGCAGTATTTT

D gene: .
J gene: TRBJ2-5
clone size: .
V gene: TRBV28
CDR3 protein: CASSLAYLSYGTQYF
CDR3 DNA: TGTGCCAGCAGTTTAGCCTACCTATCGTACGGGACCCAGTACTTC

D gene: TRBD2
J gene: TRBJ2-1
clone size: .
V gene: TRBV9
CDR3 protein: CASSPRTRSEQFF
CDR3 DNA: TGTGCCAGCAGCCCACGGACTAGATCTGAGCAGTTCTTC